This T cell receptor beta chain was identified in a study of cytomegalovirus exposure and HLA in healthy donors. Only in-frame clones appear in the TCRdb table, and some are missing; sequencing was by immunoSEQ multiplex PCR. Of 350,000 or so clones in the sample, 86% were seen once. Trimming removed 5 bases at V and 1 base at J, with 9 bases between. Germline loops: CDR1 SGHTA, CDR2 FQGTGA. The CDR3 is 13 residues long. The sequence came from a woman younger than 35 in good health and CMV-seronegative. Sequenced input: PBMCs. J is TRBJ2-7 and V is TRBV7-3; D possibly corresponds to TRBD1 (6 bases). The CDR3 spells CASSRDRSYEQYF. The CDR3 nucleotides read TGTGCCAGCAGCCGAGACAGGTCCTACGAGCAGTACTTC.